These 31 T cell receptor beta chains originate from one sample sequenced in a study of T cell changes during pregnancy in multiple sclerosis (dated by TCRdb to about 2019). Library creation used the immunoSEQ multiplex PCR assay. TCRdb took this table from immuneACCESS and kept in-frame rearrangements with V and J called. Such tables lack part of the clones; where checked against another copy, unresolved V genes explain under half of the gap, and the rest is unexplained. The sample table lists about 38,000 clones, 88% of them with a count of one. The top ten hold around 7.3% of the sample. The sample in question was CD8+ T cells from peripheral blood mononuclear cells, obtained in the third trimester of pregnancy. Receptors originate from a female donor with multiple sclerosis, enrolled in a pregnancy study.

For this clone: One end of the junction fails to match germline, which may point to a read error. The CDR3 DNA follows: TGTGCCAGCAGCGTCGGCGGGGGGGCCAAGAACATTCAGTACTTC. This sequence encodes CASSVGGGAKNIQYF. This chain connects TRBV9 to TRBJ2-4; 9 bases are a match to TRBD2. The length of the CDR3 is 15 residues. Germline values: CDR1 SGDLS, CDR2 YYNGEE.

The chain uses TRBV7-3 and TRBJ1-6; 9 bases map to TRBD1. The CDR3 is made up of 14 amino acids. CDR1 is SGHTA and CDR2 is FQGTGA in the germline V gene. The V and J ends lost 5 bases and 13 bases, in that order; junction bases with no gene match: 9. In DNA, the CDR3 is TGTGCCAGCAGCCCCGGACAGGGGATCTCTCCCCTCCACTTT. Its protein is CASSPGQGISPLHF.

This rearrangement joins TRBV27 to TRBJ1-1, with 8 bases identical to TRBD1. J gave up 3 bases and V 11 bases, and 8 bases lay outside the gene matches. This CDR3 is 13 amino acids long. Germline CDR1 MNHEY, CDR2 SMNVEV (reference sequence). The CDR3 protein is CASRQGRYTEAFF. DNA for the CDR3: TGTGCCTCCCGACAGGGGCGCTACACTGAAGCTTTCTTT.

In this sample, this clone turned up once. This chain uses TRBV29-1 with TRBJ2-2; 7 positions agree with TRBD2. The germline V gene encodes CDR1 SQVTM and CDR2 ANQGSEA. V lost 5 bases, J lost 0 bases, and 9 bases stayed unmatched. This CDR3 spans 16 amino acids. The CDR3 DNA follows: TGCAGCGTTAAAAGGGAGGGCAGGGCGAACACCGGGGAGCTGTTTTTT. Its protein product is CSVKREGRANTGELFF.

J is TRBJ1-1 and V is TRBV6-5; D is possibly TRBD1 (6 bases). V was shortened by 6 bases and J by 3 bases, with 14 bases between the two germline ends. This CDR3 contains 14 residues. From germline, CDR1 is MNHEY and CDR2 SVGAGI. The CDR3 protein is CASSQQGPHTEAFF. The CDR3 nucleotides read TGTGCCAGCAGCCAACAGGGACCCCACACTGAAGCTTTCTTT.

This clone was counted a single time. The genes are TRBV30 and TRBJ1-1; D not resolved. Germline-derived CDR1 and CDR2 are GTSNPN and SVGIG (reference sequence). This CDR3 spans 11 amino acids. The V end was cut by 5 bases, the J end by 5 bases, with 9 bases between. CDR3 nucleotide sequence: TGTGCCTGGGGCTGGAGGACTGAAGCTTTCTTT. Translation gives CAWGWRTEAFF.

CDR3 region: CASSLSPGGNYGYTF. In nucleotides, the CDR3 is TGCGCCAGCAGCCTGAGCCCCGGAGGTAACTATGGCTACACCTTC. The rearrangement links TRBV5-1 to TRBJ1-2; no clear D gene. The CDR3 totals 15 residues. The germline V gene encodes CDR1 SGHRS and CDR2 YFSETQ. The V and J ends lost 4 bases and 1 base respectively, with 14 bases between them.

This chain connects TRBV4-1 to TRBJ2-3; no clear D. Per germline, CDR1 MGHRA and CDR2 YSYEKL. V was shortened by 4 bases and J by 0 bases, with 17 bases between the two germline ends. The CDR3 has 17 amino acids. Here the CDR3 DNA reads TGCGCCAGCAGCCCCACCGGGTCTCATACTAGCACAGATACGCAGTATTTT. This codes for CASSPTGSHTSTDTQYF.

This sequence joins TRBV2 and TRBJ2-1; 11 nucleotides line up with TRBD2. There are 20 residues in the CDR3. V shed 4 bases and J 4 bases; nucleotides not matched to a gene: 18. Germline lookup yields CDR1 SNHLY and CDR2 FYNNEI. CDR3 sequence reads: CASSVDFAIAGGPIYNEQFF. The DNA for the CDR3 is TGTGCCAGCAGTGTGGACTTTGCGATAGCGGGGGGGCCTATTTACAATGAGCAGTTCTTC.

The V call is TRBV27, the J call TRBJ2-7; D remains ambiguous. Trimming removed 5 bases at V and 3 bases at J, with 8 bases between. Germline CDR1 MNHEY, CDR2 SMNVEV (reference sequence). The CDR3 consists of 12 residues. CDR3 DNA: TGTGCCAGCAGTCCGTCCGGCTACGAGCAGTACTTC. It encodes CASSPSGYEQYF.

The chain uses TRBV4-3 and TRBJ2-1; the match to TRBD1 covers 9 bases. The ends lost 5 bases at V and 7 bases at J; junction bases unmatched: 9. The CDR3 loop spans 15 amino acids. Per the germline V gene, CDR1 is LGHNA and CDR2 is YSLEER. In DNA form, the CDR3 reads TGCGCCAGCAGCGAAACATTGACAGGGGGAAATGAGCAGTTCTTC. The encoded protein is CASSETLTGGNEQFF.

The chain uses TRBV4-1 and TRBJ1-4, with TRBD1 identical over 7 bases. Germline V lookup: CDR1 MGHRA, CDR2 YSYEKL. V shed 5 bases and J 8 bases; nucleotides not matched to a gene: 5. This CDR3 region has 13 residues. This chain's CDR3 is CASSDRVGEKLFF. CDR3 DNA: TGCGCCAGCAGCGACAGGGTCGGGGAAAAACTGTTTTTT.

This chain joins TRBV27 and TRBJ2-7, with a tentative D call TRBD2 (6 bases). Germline-derived CDR1 and CDR2 are MNHEY and SMNVEV (reference sequence). The germline V and J ends were trimmed by 4 bases and 4 bases, with 14 bases remaining between them. This CDR3 spans 14 amino acids. The CDR3 reads CASSWFGGTYEQYF. The CDR3 DNA reads TGTGCCAGCAGTTGGTTCGGCGGGACGTACGAGCAGTACTTC.

The rearrangement joins TRBV5-5 to TRBJ1-6; possible D gene TRBD1, 6 bases. The CDR3 extends over 18 amino acids. The germline V gene has CDR1 SGHKS and CDR2 YYEKEE (reference sequence). V was shortened by 1 base and J by 5 bases, with 19 bases between the two germline ends. This CDR3 is CASSLRDTLTPNNSPLHF. In nucleotides, the CDR3 is TGTGCCAGCAGCTTGAGGGACACCCTGACACCCAATAATTCACCCCTCCACTTT.

This clone showed up just a few times. The rearrangement links TRBV27 to TRBJ2-2; D is undetermined. V lost 7 bases and J lost 2, with 14 bases in between. CDR1 and CDR2 (germline): MNHEY, SMNVEV (reference sequence). The CDR3 covers 15 residues. The CDR3 DNA reads as TGTGCCAGCACCCCCTCGCCAGAAAACACCGGGGAGCTGTTTTTT. Protein sequence: CASTPSPENTGELFF.

The V gene is TRBV9, the J gene TRBJ1-2; TRBD1 is a possible D gene (5 bases). V dropped 3 bases and J dropped 12 bases, with 18 bases sitting between them. The CDR3 runs to 13 residues. Germline CDR1 is SGDLS and CDR2 is YYNGEE. CDR3 region: CASSEGGRMGHTF. The CDR3 DNA reads as TGTGCCAGCAGCGAGGGAGGCAGGATGGGGCACACCTTC.

The chain carries TRBV7-8 and TRBJ2-3; D perhaps matches TRBD1 (7 bases). The CDR3 covers 18 residues. CDR1 and CDR2 from the germline V gene are SGHVS and FQNEAQ. V was clipped by 1 base and J by 5 bases, with 22 bases between them. The DNA of the CDR3 is TGTGCCAGCAGCTTAGTAGCAGGGGGAGGATATGGGGAAGATACGCAGTATTTT. The encoded protein is CASSLVAGGGYGEDTQYF.

This clone was detected only once. V is TRBV2 and J is TRBJ2-1; D perhaps matches TRBD1 (5 bases). Trimming took 6 bases from V and 10 from J, leaving 16 bases between them. Germline values: CDR1 SNHLY, CDR2 FYNNEI. The CDR3 is made up of 13 amino acids. Here the CDR3 reads CASRQEWGKEQFF. The CDR3, as DNA: TGTGCCAGCAGGCAAGAGTGGGGCAAGGAGCAGTTCTTC.

This chain joins TRBV29-1 and TRBJ1-2, with 10 bases lining up with TRBD1. V lost 2 bases and J lost 6; bases outside the gene matches: 12. Germline-derived CDR1 and CDR2 are SQVTM and ANQGSEA. This CDR3 contains 16 residues. CDR3 amino acids: CSVEWRDRGIKDGYTF. The CDR3, as DNA: TGCAGCGTTGAATGGAGGGACAGGGGAATAAAGGATGGCTACACCTTC.

The chain employs TRBV4-3 and TRBJ2-7; TRBD1 aligns across 8 bases. Germline lookup yields CDR1 LGHNA and CDR2 YSLEER. The CDR3 consists of 14 residues. V was pared by 0 bases and J by 4 bases, with 2 bases of the junction left unmatched. CDR3 nucleotides: TGCGCCAGCAGCCAAGACAGGGGGCTGTACGAGCAGTACTTC. Translation gives CASSQDRGLYEQYF.

V gene TRBV5-4 combines with J gene TRBJ2-1; 7 nucleotides align to TRBD2. The CDR3 consists of 14 residues. Germline CDR1 reads SGHNT; CDR2 reads YYREEE (reference sequence). Trimming at V came to 0 bases and at J to 9 bases, leaving 6 bases not matched to a gene. The CDR3 loop is CASSLGGGHAEQFF. For the CDR3, the DNA is TGTGCCAGCAGCTTGGGCGGGGGTCACGCTGAGCAGTTCTTC.

The chain is built from TRBV6-4 and TRBJ1-1; D uncertain. The CDR3 has 15 residues. In germline, CDR1 is MRHNA, CDR2 SNTAGT. Trimming took off 4 bases at V and 1 base at J, with 13 bases between the two ends. The CDR3: CASSASPTPNTEAFF. The DNA for the CDR3 is TGTGCCAGCAGTGCCTCACCGACACCGAACACTGAAGCTTTCTTT.

This clone was observed once. This sequence joins TRBV10-1 and TRBJ2-3; the match to TRBD2 covers 11 bases. Per germline, CDR1 WNHNN and CDR2 SYGVQD (reference sequence). The ends lost 8 bases at V and 3 bases at J; junction bases unmatched: 10. The CDR3 runs to 16 residues. In DNA form, the CDR3 reads TGCGCCAGCTCCCCAGGGGCTAGCGGGGGGACAGATACGCAGTATTTT. Its protein product is CASSPGASGGTDTQYF.

By share, this clone ranks as medium-sized. The chain links TRBV4-2 to TRBJ2-7; 9 bases line up with TRBD1. Germline CDR1 LGHNA, CDR2 YNFKEQ. This CDR3 comprises 15 residues. J lost 6 bases, V lost 4 bases, and 10 bases had no gene match. The CDR3 protein is CASSPWTGVTGEQYF. CDR3 bases: TGTGCCAGCAGCCCTTGGACAGGGGTAACAGGCGAGCAGTACTTC.

In this sample, this clone turned up a few times. The chain carries TRBV4-1 and TRBJ2-7; 9 bases are shared with TRBD2. The CDR3 has 17 residues. The trim removed 1 base at V and 1 base at J, leaving 8 bases unmatched. Germline V gene sequence: CDR1 MGHRA, CDR2 YSYEKL. The CDR3 loop reads CASSQAASGDLSYEQYF. CDR3 nucleotides: TGCGCCAGCAGCCAAGCGGCTAGCGGGGACCTATCCTACGAGCAGTACTTC.

The CDR3: CASTDSEGFNEQFF. CDR3 in DNA: TGTGCCAGCACTGATAGCGAAGGCTTCAATGAGCAGTTCTTC. The chain has TRBV2 and TRBJ2-1; possibly TRBD2 for D (5 bases). Germline V CDR1 and CDR2: SNHLY, FYNNEI. V was trimmed by 7 bases and J by 6 bases, leaving 16 bases between them. CDR3 size: 14 residues. Drawing the rest from reference TRBV2 and TRBJ2-1, the complete variable domain is EPEVTQTPSHQVTQMGQEVILRCVPISNHLYFYWYRQILGQKVEFLVSFYNNEISEKSEIFDDQFSVERPDGSNFTLKIRSTKLEDSAMYFCASTDSEGFNEQFFGPGTRLTVL.

The CDR3 DNA is TGTGCCAGCAGTGAGGACTCGGGACTAACTCACAATGAGCAGTTCTTC. Translated, it gives CASSEDSGLTHNEQFF. This chain connects TRBV6-1 to TRBJ2-1, with TRBD2 matching 7 bases. Germline CDR1 is MNHNS and CDR2 is SASEGT. The CDR3 contains 16 residues. J gave up 5 bases and V 3 bases, and 10 bases lay outside the gene matches.

V is TRBV7-3 and J is TRBJ2-3; no firm D call. The CDR3 is 15 residues long. Germline lookup yields CDR1 SGHTA and CDR2 FQGTGA. Trimming pared 4 bases from V and 0 bases from J, leaving 11 bases between. The chain's CDR3 is CASSSTLSSTDTQYF. CDR3 in DNA: TGTGCCAGCAGCTCGACTCTATCTAGCACAGATACGCAGTATTTT.

The chain joins TRBV4-3 to TRBJ1-2; D remains ambiguous. The CDR3 length is 16 residues. Trimming stripped 2 bases from V and 4 bases from J, with 17 bases between. Per germline, CDR1 LGHNA and CDR2 YSLEER. The CDR3: CASSQTSGMTSYGYTF. DNA for the CDR3: TGCGCCAGCAGCCAAACGTCGGGGATGACAAGCTATGGCTACACCTTC.

The rearrangement links TRBV9 to TRBJ2-7, with a tentative D call TRBD2 (5 bases). Germline CDR1 reads SGDLS; CDR2 reads YYNGEE. This CDR3 has 18 residues. V lost 7 bases, J lost 0 bases, and 26 bases lay in between. The CDR3 protein is CASASFVEGPPSSYEQYF. CDR3 nucleotide sequence: TGTGCCAGCGCTTCTTTCGTTGAGGGCCCTCCAAGCTCCTACGAGCAGTACTTC.

The CDR3 nucleotides read TGTGCCAGCAGTTTTGAGGGGGCTCAGCCCCAGCATTTT. Its protein is CASSFEGAQPQHF. This rearrangement joins TRBV28 to TRBJ1-5; 7 nucleotides line up with TRBD1. This CDR3 spans 13 amino acids. V lost 3 bases to trimming and J lost 6 bases; unmatched junction nucleotides: 2. Germline assignment: CDR1 MDHEN and CDR2 SYDVKM. Using reference TRBV28 and TRBJ1-5 for the parts outside the CDR3, the full variable domain is DVKVTQSSRYLVKRTGEKVFLECVQDMDHENMFWYRQDPGLGLRLIYFSYDVKMKEKGDIPEGYSVSREKKERFSLILESASTNQTSMYLCASSFEGAQPQHFGDGTRLSIL.